This T cell receptor beta chain was documented in a study of T cell changes during pregnancy in multiple sclerosis. In germline, CDR1 is LGHNA, CDR2 YNFKEQ. Trimming took off 3 bases at V and 2 bases at J, with 21 bases between the two ends. The CDR3 totals 18 residues. Assay: immunoSEQ multiplex PCR; the TCRdb copy retains only in-frame clones and omits some. The sample has approximately 79,000 clones; more than 90% are singletons. The sequenced sample was CD4+ T cells from peripheral blood mononuclear cells, obtained before pregnancy. This rearrangement joins TRBV4-2 to TRBJ2-3, with D maybe TRBD2 (7 bases). The sequence was collected from a female donor with multiple sclerosis, enrolled in a pregnancy study. The DNA of the CDR3 is TGTGCCAGCAGCCAGGGTAATGGGAGGGGGGGATACACAGATACGCAGTATTTT. This translates into CASSQGNGRGGYTDTQYF.